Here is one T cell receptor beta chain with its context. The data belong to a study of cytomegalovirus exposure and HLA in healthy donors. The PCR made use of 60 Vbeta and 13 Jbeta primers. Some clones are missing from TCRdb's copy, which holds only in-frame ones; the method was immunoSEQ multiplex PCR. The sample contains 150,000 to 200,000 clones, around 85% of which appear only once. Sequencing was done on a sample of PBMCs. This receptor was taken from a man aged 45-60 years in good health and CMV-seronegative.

CDR3 in DNA: TGCAGCGTTGAACCGACAGGCACTGAAGCTTTCTTT. Translating gives CSVEPTGTEAFF. This rearrangement joins TRBV29-1 to TRBJ1-1, with TRBD1 as a possible D gene (6 bases). CDR1 and CDR2 (germline): SQVTM, ANQGSEA. V lost 2 bases and J lost 4, with 8 bases in between. This CDR3 spans 12 amino acids.